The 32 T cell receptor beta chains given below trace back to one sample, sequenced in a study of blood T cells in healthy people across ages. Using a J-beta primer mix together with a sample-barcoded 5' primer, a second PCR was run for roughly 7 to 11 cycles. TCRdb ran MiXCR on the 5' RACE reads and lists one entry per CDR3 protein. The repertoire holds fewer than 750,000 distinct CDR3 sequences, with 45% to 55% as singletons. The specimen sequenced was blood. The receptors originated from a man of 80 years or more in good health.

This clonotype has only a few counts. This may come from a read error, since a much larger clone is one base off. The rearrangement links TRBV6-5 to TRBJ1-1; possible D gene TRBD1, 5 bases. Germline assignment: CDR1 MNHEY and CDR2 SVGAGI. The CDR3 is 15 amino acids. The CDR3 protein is CACSYFGGRGTEAFF. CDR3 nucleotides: TGTGCCTGCAGTTACTTCGGGGGGAGAGGCACTGAAGCTTTCTTT.

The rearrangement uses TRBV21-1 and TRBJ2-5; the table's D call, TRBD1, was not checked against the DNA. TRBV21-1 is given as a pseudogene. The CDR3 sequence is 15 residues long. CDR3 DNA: TGTGCCAGCAGGAACCAACAAAGGGGGGACGAGACCCAGTACTTC. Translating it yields CASRNQQRGDETQYF.

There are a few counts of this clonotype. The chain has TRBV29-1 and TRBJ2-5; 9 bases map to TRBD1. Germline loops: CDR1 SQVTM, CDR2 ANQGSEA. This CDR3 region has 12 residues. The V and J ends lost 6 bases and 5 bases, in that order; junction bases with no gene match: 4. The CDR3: CSVVQGAETQYF. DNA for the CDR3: TGCAGCGTGGTACAGGGGGCTGAGACCCAGTACTTC.

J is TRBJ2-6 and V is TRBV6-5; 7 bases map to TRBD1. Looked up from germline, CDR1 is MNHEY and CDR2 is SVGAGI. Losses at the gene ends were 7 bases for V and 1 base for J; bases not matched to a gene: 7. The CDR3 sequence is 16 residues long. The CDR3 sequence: CASKTGIRSGANVLTF. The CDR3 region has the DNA TGTGCCAGCAAGACAGGGATCCGGTCTGGGGCCAACGTCCTGACTTTC.

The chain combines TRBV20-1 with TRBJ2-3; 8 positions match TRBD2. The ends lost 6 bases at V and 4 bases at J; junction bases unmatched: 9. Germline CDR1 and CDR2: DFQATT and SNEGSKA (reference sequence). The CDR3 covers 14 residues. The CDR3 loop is CSAPPGLGPDTQYF. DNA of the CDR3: TGCAGTGCACCTCCGGGACTAGGTCCAGATACGCAGTATTTT.

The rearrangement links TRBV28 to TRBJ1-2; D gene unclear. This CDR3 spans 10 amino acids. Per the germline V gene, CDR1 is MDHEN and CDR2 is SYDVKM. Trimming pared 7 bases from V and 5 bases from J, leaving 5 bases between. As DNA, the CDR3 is TGTGCCAGCAAGGGTTATGGCTACACCTTC. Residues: CASKGYGYTF.

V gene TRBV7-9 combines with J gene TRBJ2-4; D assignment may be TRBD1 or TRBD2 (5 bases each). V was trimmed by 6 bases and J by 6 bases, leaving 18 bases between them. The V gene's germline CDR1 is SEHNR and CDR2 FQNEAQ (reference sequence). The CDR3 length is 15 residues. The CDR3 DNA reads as TGTGCCAGCAGTCGCGACAGCCCAGCGGCAAACATTCAGTACTTC. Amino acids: CASSRDSPAANIQYF.

The CDR3 sequence: CASSRSTSGSRYF. The CDR3 bases are TGTGCCAGCAGCCGATCGACTAGCGGGAGTCGGTACTTC. The V call is TRBV3-1, the J call TRBJ2-7, with 12 positions matching TRBD2. The CDR3 runs 13 residues. CDR1 LGHDT and CDR2 YNNKEL come from the germline V gene (reference sequence). The V gene end was trimmed by 4 bases and the J gene end by 12 bases; junction bases not matched to a gene: 7.

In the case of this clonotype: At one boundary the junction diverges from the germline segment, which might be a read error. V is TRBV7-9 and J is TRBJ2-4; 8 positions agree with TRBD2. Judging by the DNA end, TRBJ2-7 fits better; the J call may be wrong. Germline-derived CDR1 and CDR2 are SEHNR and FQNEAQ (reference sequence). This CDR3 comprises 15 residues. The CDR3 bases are TGTGCCGGCAGCTTAGCGGTAGCGGGAACATACGAGCAGTACTTC. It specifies CAGSLAVAGTYEQYF.

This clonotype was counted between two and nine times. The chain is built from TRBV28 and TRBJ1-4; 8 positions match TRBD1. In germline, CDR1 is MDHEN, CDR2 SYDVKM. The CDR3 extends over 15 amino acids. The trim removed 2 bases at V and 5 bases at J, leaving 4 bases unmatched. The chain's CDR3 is CASSLQGAGNEKLFF. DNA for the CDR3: TGTGCCAGCAGTTTACAGGGGGCTGGGAATGAAAAACTGTTTTTT.

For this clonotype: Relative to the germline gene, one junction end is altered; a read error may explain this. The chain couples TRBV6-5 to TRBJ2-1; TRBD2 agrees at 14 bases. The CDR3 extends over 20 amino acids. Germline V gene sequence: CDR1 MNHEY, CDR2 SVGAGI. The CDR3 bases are TGTGCCGGCAGTTACAGACCGGGACAGGGGACTAGCGGGAGTATCCATGAGCAGTTCTTC. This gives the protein CAGSYRPGQGTSGSIHEQFF.

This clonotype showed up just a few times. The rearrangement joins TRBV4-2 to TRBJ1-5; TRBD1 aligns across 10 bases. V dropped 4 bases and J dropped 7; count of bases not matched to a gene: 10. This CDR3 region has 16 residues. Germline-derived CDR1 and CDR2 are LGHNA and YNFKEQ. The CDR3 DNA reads TGTGCCAGCAGCCCCACTGGTGACAGGGGGCACCAGCCCCAGCATTTT. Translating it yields CASSPTGDRGHQPQHF.

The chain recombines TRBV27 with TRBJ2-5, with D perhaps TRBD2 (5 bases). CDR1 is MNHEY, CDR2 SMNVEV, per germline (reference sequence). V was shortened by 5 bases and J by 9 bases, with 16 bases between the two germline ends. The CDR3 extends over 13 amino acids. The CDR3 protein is CASSPSPPTPQYF. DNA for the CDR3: TGTGCCAGCAGTCCTAGCCCCCCGACACCCCAGTACTTC.

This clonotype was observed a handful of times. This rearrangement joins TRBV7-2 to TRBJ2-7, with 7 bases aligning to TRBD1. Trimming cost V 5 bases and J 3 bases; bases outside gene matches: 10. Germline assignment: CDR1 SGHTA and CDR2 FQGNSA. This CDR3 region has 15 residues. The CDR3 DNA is TGTGCCAGCAGCCGCTTTGGGACAGCCGACTACGAGCAGTACTTC. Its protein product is CASSRFGTADYEQYF. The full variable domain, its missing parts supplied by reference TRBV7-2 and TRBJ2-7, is GAGVSQSPSNKVTEKGKDVELRCDPISGHTALYWYRQSLGQGLEFLIYFQGNSAPDKSGLPSDRFSAERTGGSVSTLTIQRTQQEDSAVYLCASSRFGTADYEQYFGPGTRLTVT.

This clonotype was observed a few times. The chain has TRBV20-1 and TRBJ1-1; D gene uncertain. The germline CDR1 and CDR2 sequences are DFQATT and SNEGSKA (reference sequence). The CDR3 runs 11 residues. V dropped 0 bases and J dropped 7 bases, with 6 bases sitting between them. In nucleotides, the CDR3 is TGCAGTGCTAGAGAGGACCTTGAAGCTTTCTTT. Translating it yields CSAREDLEAFF.

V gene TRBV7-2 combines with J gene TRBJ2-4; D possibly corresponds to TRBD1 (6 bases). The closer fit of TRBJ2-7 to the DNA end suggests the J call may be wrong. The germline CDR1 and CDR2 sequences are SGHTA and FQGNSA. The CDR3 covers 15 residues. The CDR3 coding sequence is TGTGCCAGCAGCTACGGGTCAGGGGCCAGTGGCGAGCAGTACTTC. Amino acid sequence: CASSYGSGASGEQYF.

In DNA, the CDR3 is TGTGCCAGCAGCTTGACGGTAGATAATTCACCCCTCCACTTT. Protein sequence: CASSLTVDNSPLHF. The chain links TRBV7-2 to TRBJ1-6; D is unclear. Trimming shortened V by 3 bases and J by 5 bases, and 8 bases separated the two germline ends. The CDR3 length is 14 residues. Germline V gives CDR1 SGHTA, CDR2 FQGNSA.

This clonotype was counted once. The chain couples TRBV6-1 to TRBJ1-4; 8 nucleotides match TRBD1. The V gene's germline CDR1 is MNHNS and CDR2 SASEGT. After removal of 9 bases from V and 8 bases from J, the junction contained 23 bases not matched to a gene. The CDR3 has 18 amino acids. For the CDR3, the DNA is TGTGCCAGGCCCCGGGACAGGAAAGAAGTGAGGGGTGAGGAAAAACTGTTTTTT. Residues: CARPRDRKEVRGEEKLFF.

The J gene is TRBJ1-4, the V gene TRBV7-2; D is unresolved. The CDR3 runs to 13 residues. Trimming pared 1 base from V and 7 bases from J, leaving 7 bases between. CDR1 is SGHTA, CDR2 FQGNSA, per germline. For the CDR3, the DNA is TGTGCCAGCAGCTTAGGTGGACCTGAAAAACTGTTTTTT. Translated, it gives CASSLGGPEKLFF.

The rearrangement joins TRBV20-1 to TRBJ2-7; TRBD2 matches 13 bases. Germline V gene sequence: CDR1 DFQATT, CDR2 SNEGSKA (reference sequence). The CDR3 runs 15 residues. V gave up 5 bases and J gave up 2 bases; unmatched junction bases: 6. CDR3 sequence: CSAQGLAGAPYEQYF. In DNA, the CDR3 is TGCAGTGCTCAAGGACTAGCGGGAGCGCCCTACGAGCAGTACTTC.

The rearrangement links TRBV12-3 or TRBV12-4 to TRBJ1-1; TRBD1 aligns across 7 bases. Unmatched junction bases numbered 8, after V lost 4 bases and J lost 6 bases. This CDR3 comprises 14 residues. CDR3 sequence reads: CASSSATGVPEAFF. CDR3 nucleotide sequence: TGTGCCAGCAGTTCCGCTACAGGGGTCCCTGAAGCTTTCTTT.

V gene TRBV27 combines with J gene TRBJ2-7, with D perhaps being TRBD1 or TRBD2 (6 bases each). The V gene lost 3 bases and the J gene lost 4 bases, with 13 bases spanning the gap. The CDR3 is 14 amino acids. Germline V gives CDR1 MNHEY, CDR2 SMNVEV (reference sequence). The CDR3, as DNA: TGTGCCAGCAGTTTGGGGGGACACGATTACGAGCAGTACTTC. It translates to CASSLGGHDYEQYF.

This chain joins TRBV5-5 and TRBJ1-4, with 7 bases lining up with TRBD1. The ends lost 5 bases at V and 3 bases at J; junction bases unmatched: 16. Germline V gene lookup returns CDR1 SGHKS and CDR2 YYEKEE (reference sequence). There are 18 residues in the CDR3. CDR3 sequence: CASSHTPGGLVPNEKLFF. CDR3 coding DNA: TGTGCCAGCAGTCACACCCCAGGGGGGCTTGTACCTAATGAAAAACTGTTTTTT.

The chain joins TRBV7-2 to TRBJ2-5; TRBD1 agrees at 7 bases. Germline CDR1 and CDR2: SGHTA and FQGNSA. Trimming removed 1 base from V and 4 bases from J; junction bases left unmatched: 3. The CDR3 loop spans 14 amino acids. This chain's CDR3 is CASSLDRGSETQYF. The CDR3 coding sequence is TGTGCCAGCAGCTTAGACAGGGGCTCAGAGACCCAGTACTTC. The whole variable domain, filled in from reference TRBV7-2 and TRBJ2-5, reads GAGVSQSPSNKVTEKGKDVELRCDPISGHTALYWYRQSLGQGLEFLIYFQGNSAPDKSGLPSDRFSAERTGGSVSTLTIQRTQQEDSAVYLCASSLDRGSETQYFGPGTRLLVL.

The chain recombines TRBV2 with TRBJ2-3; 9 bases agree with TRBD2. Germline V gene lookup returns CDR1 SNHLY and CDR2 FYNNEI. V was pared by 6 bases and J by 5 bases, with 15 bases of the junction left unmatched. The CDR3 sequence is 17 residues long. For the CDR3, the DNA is TGTGCCAGCAGCCGTGGAGGATTAGCGGGGGTCCGAGATACGCAGTATTTT. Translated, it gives CASSRGGLAGVRDTQYF. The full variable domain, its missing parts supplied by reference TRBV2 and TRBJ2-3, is EPEVTQTPSHQVTQMGQEVILRCVPISNHLYFYWYRQILGQKVEFLVSFYNNEISEKSEIFDDQFSVERPDGSNFTLKIRSTKLEDSAMYFCASSRGGLAGVRDTQYFGPGTRLTVL.

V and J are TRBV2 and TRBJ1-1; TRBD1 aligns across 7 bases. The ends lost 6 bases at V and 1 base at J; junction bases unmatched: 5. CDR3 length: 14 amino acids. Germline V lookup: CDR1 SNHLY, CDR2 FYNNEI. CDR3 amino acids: CASRGDSGNTEAFF. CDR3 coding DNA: TGTGCCAGCAGGGGGGACAGCGGGAACACTGAAGCTTTCTTT.

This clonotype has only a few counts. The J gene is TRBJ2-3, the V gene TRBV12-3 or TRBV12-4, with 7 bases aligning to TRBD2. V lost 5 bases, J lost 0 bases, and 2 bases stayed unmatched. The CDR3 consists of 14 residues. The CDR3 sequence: CASSTTSSTDTQYF. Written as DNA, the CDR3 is TGTGCCAGCAGTACGACTAGCAGCACAGATACGCAGTATTTT.

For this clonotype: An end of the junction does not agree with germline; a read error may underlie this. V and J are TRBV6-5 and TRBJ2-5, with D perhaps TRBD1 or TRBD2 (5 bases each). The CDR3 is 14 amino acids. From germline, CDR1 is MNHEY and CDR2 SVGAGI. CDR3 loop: CTSSYGGEGEEQYF. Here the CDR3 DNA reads TGTACCAGCAGTTATGGGGGAGAGGGCGAAGAGCAGTACTTC.

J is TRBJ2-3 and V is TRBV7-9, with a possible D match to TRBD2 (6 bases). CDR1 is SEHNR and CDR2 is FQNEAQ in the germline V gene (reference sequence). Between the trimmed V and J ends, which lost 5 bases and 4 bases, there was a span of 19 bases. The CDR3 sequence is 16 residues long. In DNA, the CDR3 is TGTGCCAGCAGCCCCAGTGGGGCGGGGCAGGCAGATACGCAGTATTTT. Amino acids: CASSPSGAGQADTQYF.

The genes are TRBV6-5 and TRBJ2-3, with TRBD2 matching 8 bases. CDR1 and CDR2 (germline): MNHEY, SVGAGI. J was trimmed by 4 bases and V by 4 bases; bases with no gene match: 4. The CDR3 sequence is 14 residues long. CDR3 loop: CASSWAGGADTQYF. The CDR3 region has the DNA TGTGCCAGCAGTTGGGCGGGAGGTGCAGATACGCAGTATTTT.

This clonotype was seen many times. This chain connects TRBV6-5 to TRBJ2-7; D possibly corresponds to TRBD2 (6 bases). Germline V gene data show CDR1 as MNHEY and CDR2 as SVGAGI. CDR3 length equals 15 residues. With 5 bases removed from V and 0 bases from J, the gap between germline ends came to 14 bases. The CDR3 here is CASSLRGRSSYEQYF. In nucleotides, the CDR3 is TGTGCCAGCAGTCTCCGGGGGAGGAGCTCCTACGAGCAGTACTTC.

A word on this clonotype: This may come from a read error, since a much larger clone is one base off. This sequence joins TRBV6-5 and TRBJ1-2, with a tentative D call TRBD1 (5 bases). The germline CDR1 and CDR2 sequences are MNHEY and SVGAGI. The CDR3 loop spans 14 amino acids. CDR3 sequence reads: CACRLDSGLYGYTF. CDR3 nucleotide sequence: TGTGCCTGCAGACTCGACAGCGGCCTCTATGGCTACACCTTC.